Following are 25 T cell receptor beta chains from one sample sequenced in a study of T cells in Graves' hyperthyroidism and ophthalmopathy. Researchers took RNA transcripts and amplified the TCR beta CDR3 regions from them. A set of HTBI primers served as the primers for a first-round RT-PCR of the TCR CDR3. TCRdb processed the multiplex PCR reads anew with MiXCR; each CDR3 protein has one entry. The sample lists 20,000 to 30,000 distinct CDR3 sequences, less than 65% seen once, with 25% in the top ten. Sequenced input: blood. Every receptor here comes from a woman between 40 and 55 years old with Graves' hyperthyroidism that later progressed to Graves' ophthalmopathy.

The chain uses TRBV13 and TRBJ1-4, with a tentative D call TRBD1 (6 bases). The CDR3 has 14 amino acids. The V gene's germline CDR1 is PRHDT and CDR2 FYEKMQ (reference sequence). Trimming left V 5 bases short and J 4 bases short, with 11 bases between. CDR3 sequence (DNA): TGTGCCAGCAGCGCCGGACAGAATAATGAAAAACTGTTTTTT. Protein product: CASSAGQNNEKLFF.

The count of this clonotype is one. V gene TRBV20-1 combines with J gene TRBJ2-7; 13 nucleotides align to TRBD2. The germline CDR1 and CDR2 sequences are DFQATT and SNEGSKA (reference sequence). The trim removed 6 bases at V and 3 bases at J, leaving 5 bases unmatched. CDR3 length equals 14 residues. The CDR3 DNA follows: TGCAGTGCGGCCGGGACTAGCGGGAACTACGAGCAGTACTTC. It codes for CSAAGTSGNYEQYF.

The chain couples TRBV20-1 to TRBJ1-2; 8 bases match TRBD1. In germline, CDR1 is DFQATT, CDR2 SNEGSKA (reference sequence). The CDR3 length is 14 residues. Trimming at V came to 6 bases and at J to 1 base, leaving 7 bases not matched to a gene. The CDR3 DNA reads as TGCAGTGCCAACAGGACAGGGCTTAACTATGGCTACACCTTC. This translates into CSANRTGLNYGYTF.

This clonotype was recorded many times. In DNA, the CDR3 is TGTGCCAGCAGCTTGCCTGGGACAAAGTACCAAGAGACCCAGTACTTC. The encoded protein is CASSLPGTKYQETQYF. The chain links TRBV5-4 to TRBJ2-5, with a weak D call TRBD1 (6 bases). Trimming pared 1 base from V and 0 bases from J, leaving 13 bases between. Germline assignment: CDR1 SGHNT and CDR2 YYREEE (reference sequence). The CDR3 is 16 residues long.

J is TRBJ1-1 and V is TRBV2; D might be TRBD1 (5 bases). The V gene lost 5 bases and the J gene lost 6 bases, with 10 bases spanning the gap. The germline V gene encodes CDR1 SNHLY and CDR2 FYNNEI. The CDR3 has 12 residues. The CDR3 loop is CASSPQGSEAFF. The CDR3 DNA sequence: TGTGCCAGCAGTCCTCAGGGATCTGAAGCTTTCTTT.

This chain connects TRBV29-1 to TRBJ1-2, with TRBD1 matching 7 bases. With V trimmed by 2 bases and J by 4 bases, 7 bases remained unmatched. The germline V gene has CDR1 SQVTM and CDR2 ANQGSEA. The CDR3 spans 14 residues. The CDR3 reads CSVEIRGLGYGYTF. In DNA, the CDR3 is TGCAGCGTTGAAATTAGGGGGCTCGGCTATGGCTACACCTTC.

Remarks on this clonotype: Just one base apart from a much larger clone, this may be a read error. The rearrangement joins TRBV5-6 to TRBJ2-7; 8 positions match TRBD2. The CDR3 contains 14 residues. From germline, CDR1 is SGHDT and CDR2 YYEEEE. CDR3 nucleotides: TGTGCCAGCAGCTTGGCGGGGGGGGGGGGCGAGCAGCACTTC. This gives the protein CASSLAGGGGEQHF.

The rearrangement links TRBV20-1 to TRBJ1-2, with D possibly TRBD1 on 6 matching bases. CDR1 and CDR2 (germline): DFQATT, SNEGSKA (reference sequence). The CDR3 sequence is 14 residues long. Trimming removed 6 bases from V and 4 bases from J, with 18 bases in between. The CDR3 region has the DNA TGCAGTGCCGCCTCCCGGACAGAAATCTATGGCTACACCTTC. As protein: CSAASRTEIYGYTF.

The chain is built from TRBV7-9 and TRBJ2-3; no firm D call. This CDR3 is built from 11 residues. Between the trimmed V and J ends, which lost 4 bases and 7 bases, there was a span of 6 bases. Germline V gives CDR1 SEHNR, CDR2 FQNEAQ (reference sequence). The CDR3 DNA is TGTGCCAGCAGCTCAAAATATACGCAGTATTTT. It codes for CASSSKYTQYF.

Comment on this clonotype: Since no conserved phenylalanine or tryptophan closes the CDR3, a read error is the likely cause. The DNA is left out, because the CDR3 cannot be placed on it with certainty; the CDR3 is given as TCRdb lists it. The chain carries TRBV5-4 and TRBJ2-6; the table names TRBD1, a call not compared with the DNA. CDR1 is SGHNT, CDR2 YYREEE, per germline (reference sequence). The CDR3 length is 9 residues, termini included. The CDR3 sequence is CASRATGST.

The CDR3, as DNA: TGTGCCATCAGTGAGAGTTGGTCTAGTGGTAACAGCTCCTACAATGAGCAGTTCTTC. As protein: CAISESWSSGNSSYNEQFF. The gene calls are TRBV10-3 and TRBJ2-1, with D unclear. CDR1 ENHRY and CDR2 SYGVKD come from the germline V gene. CDR3 length equals 19 residues. The V end lost 2 bases, the J end lost 0 bases, and 20 bases lay between the germline ends.

The chain recombines TRBV20-1 with TRBJ2-7, with D possibly being TRBD1 (7 bases). Looked up from germline, CDR1 is DFQATT and CDR2 is SNEGSKA (reference sequence). The CDR3 contains 15 residues. Trimming pared 1 base from V and 0 bases from J, leaving 13 bases between. The CDR3 DNA reads as TGCAGTGCTAGAGGGGGACAGACTAGCTCCTACGAGCAGTACTTC. It is translated as CSARGGQTSSYEQYF.

V gene TRBV9 combines with J gene TRBJ2-1; the match to TRBD2 covers 13 bases. The CDR3 sequence is 15 residues long. Germline V gene sequence: CDR1 SGDLS, CDR2 YYNGEE. After removal of 4 bases from V and 6 bases from J, the junction contained 4 bases not matched to a gene. DNA of the CDR3: TGTGCCAGCAGCTCTGGGACTAGCGGGACCAATGAGCAGTTCTTC. Protein sequence: CASSSGTSGTNEQFF.

This clonotype is medium-sized in the sample. The chain combines TRBV7-9 with TRBJ2-1, with 8 bases aligning to TRBD2. From germline, CDR1 is SEHNR and CDR2 FQNEAQ (reference sequence). The V segment lost 1 base and the J segment 7 bases; nucleotides outside the gene matches: 3. The CDR3 spans 14 residues. CDR3 amino acids: CASSLVAGLNEQFF. The DNA for the CDR3 is TGTGCCAGCAGCTTAGTAGCGGGACTGAATGAGCAGTTCTTC.

This clonotype was recorded at least ten times. The chain links TRBV12-3 or TRBV12-4 to TRBJ2-3, with unresolved D. The CDR3 spans 14 residues. With 7 bases removed from V and 2 bases from J, the gap between germline ends came to 13 bases. The CDR3 protein is CASMKDISTDTQYF. The CDR3 DNA reads TGTGCCAGCATGAAAGACATCTCCACAGATACGCAGTATTTT.

By proportion, this clonotype is medium-sized. This sequence joins TRBV6-1 and TRBJ2-3, with 10 bases lining up with TRBD2. The CDR3 length is 14 residues. Trimming cost V 2 bases and J 4 bases; bases outside gene matches: 0. Germline CDR1 and CDR2: MNHNS and SASEGT. The CDR3 is CASSELAGADTQYF. The CDR3 nucleotides read TGTGCCAGCAGTGAACTAGCGGGAGCAGATACGCAGTATTTT.

This clonotype was counted a single time. V and J are TRBV6-4 and TRBJ2-1; TRBD2 aligns across 7 bases. The ends lost 5 bases at V and 6 bases at J; junction bases unmatched: 10. This CDR3 region has 15 residues. CDR1 is MRHNA, CDR2 SNTAGT, per germline. The CDR3 DNA follows: TGTGCCAGCAGTCGGGTCGAGCGGGAAATCAATGAGCAGTTCTTC. It encodes CASSRVEREINEQFF.

The genes are TRBV5-1 and TRBJ1-1; 11 bases are shared with TRBD1. V shed 7 bases and J 4 bases; nucleotides not matched to a gene: 6. Per germline, CDR1 SGHRS and CDR2 YFSETQ. The CDR3 is made up of 14 amino acids. The CDR3 DNA follows: TGCGCCAGCCGACCCGGGACAGGGGGCACTGAAGCTTTCTTT. It codes for CASRPGTGGTEAFF.

This clonotype was recorded once. The chain uses TRBV7-9 and TRBJ1-1; D remains unclear. This CDR3 is built from 17 residues. Germline V gene lookup returns CDR1 SEHNR and CDR2 FQNEAQ (reference sequence). V was trimmed by 3 bases and J by 0 bases, leaving 17 bases between them. The CDR3 sequence: CASSFPSGIALNTEAFF. DNA for the CDR3: TGTGCCAGCAGCTTCCCCTCGGGAATCGCTCTGAACACTGAAGCTTTCTTT.

As for this clonotype: This is likely a read error, given that the CDR3 carries no conserved phenylalanine or tryptophan at its end. The limits of the CDR3 on the DNA are not certain, so only TCRdb's listed CDR3 is given. The rearrangement uses TRBV5-6 and TRBJ1-6. CDR1 SGHDT and CDR2 YYEEEE come from the germline V gene. The CDR3 length equals 9 residues, ends included. The CDR3 spells CASSPGLPA.

This chain links TRBV6-6 with TRBJ2-7; D gene uncertain. This CDR3 is built from 13 residues. Germline CDR1 is MNHNY and CDR2 is SVGAGI (reference sequence). The V end lost 7 bases, the J end lost 3 bases, and 13 bases lay between the germline ends. The CDR3 reads CASTQALGYEQYF. In nucleotides, the CDR3 is TGTGCCAGCACCCAAGCCCTCGGCTACGAGCAGTACTTC.

This clonotype was picked up many times. The chain links TRBV27 to TRBJ1-2; maybe TRBD1 (6 bases). Germline V gene sequence: CDR1 MNHEY, CDR2 SMNVEV (reference sequence). This CDR3 spans 11 amino acids. The germline V and J ends were trimmed by 6 bases and 7 bases, with 9 bases remaining between them. The CDR3 reads CASRQGSGYTF. CDR3 bases: TGTGCCAGCAGGCAGGGGAGTGGCTACACCTTC.

This clonotype was seen repeatedly, ten times or more. The rearrangement uses TRBV7-3 and TRBJ1-1, with D perhaps matching TRBD1 (5 bases). Germline V gene lookup returns CDR1 SGHTA and CDR2 FQGTGA. The CDR3 has 13 amino acids. V lost 6 bases and J lost 6, with 14 bases in between. This CDR3 is CASSGEGLAEAFF. CDR3 in DNA: TGTGCCAGCAGTGGCGAGGGGCTCGCTGAAGCTTTCTTT.

This sequence joins TRBV28 and TRBJ1-2; D not certain. This CDR3 has 13 amino acids. In germline, CDR1 is MDHEN, CDR2 SYDVKM. Trimming took off 3 bases at V and 0 bases at J, with 5 bases between the two ends. The DNA for the CDR3 is TGTGCCAGCAGTTTTGGTACTAACTATGGCTACACCTTC. Its protein is CASSFGTNYGYTF.

The CDR3 sequence is CASSSLAGTSYEQYF. In DNA, the CDR3 is TGTGCCAGCAGCAGCCTAGCGGGAACCTCCTACGAGCAGTACTTC. The rearrangement uses TRBV7-2 and TRBJ2-7; 9 nucleotides line up with TRBD2. V lost 5 bases to trimming and J lost 0 bases; unmatched junction nucleotides: 5. The CDR3 consists of 15 residues. CDR1 is SGHTA and CDR2 is FQGNSA in the germline V gene. Full variable domain (rest looked up from reference TRBV7-2 and TRBJ2-7): GAGVSQSPSNKVTEKGKDVELRCDPISGHTALYWYRQSLGQGLEFLIYFQGNSAPDKSGLPSDRFSAERTGGSVSTLTIQRTQQEDSAVYLCASSSLAGTSYEQYFGPGTRLTVT.